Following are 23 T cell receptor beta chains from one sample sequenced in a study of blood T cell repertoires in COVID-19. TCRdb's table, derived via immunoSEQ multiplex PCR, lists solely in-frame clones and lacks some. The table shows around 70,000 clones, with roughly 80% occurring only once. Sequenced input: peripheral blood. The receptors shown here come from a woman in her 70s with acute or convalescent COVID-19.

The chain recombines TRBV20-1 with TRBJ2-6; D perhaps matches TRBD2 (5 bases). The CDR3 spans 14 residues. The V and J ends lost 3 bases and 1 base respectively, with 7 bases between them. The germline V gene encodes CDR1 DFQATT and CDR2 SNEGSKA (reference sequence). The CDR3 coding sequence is TGCAGTGCTAGTGGCGGGTCTGGGGCCAACGTCCTGACTTTC. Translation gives CSASGGSGANVLTF.

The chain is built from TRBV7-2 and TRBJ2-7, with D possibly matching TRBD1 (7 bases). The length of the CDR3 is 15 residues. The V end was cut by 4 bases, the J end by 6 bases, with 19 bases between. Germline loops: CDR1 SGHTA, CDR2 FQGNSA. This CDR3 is CASSSGGTRAFEQYF. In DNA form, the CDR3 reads TGTGCCAGCAGCTCAGGGGGGACGAGGGCCTTCGAGCAGTACTTC. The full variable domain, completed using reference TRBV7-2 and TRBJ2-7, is GAGVSQSPSNKVTEKGKDVELRCDPISGHTALYWYRQSLGQGLEFLIYFQGNSAPDKSGLPSDRFSAERTGGSVSTLTIQRTQQEDSAVYLCASSSGGTRAFEQYFGPGTRLTVT.

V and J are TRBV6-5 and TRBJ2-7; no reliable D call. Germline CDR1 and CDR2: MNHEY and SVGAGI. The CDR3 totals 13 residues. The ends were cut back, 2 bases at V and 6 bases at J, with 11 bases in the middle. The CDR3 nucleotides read TGTGCCAGCAGTTACGTCCAGCGATCCGAGCAGTACTTC. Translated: CASSYVQRSEQYF.

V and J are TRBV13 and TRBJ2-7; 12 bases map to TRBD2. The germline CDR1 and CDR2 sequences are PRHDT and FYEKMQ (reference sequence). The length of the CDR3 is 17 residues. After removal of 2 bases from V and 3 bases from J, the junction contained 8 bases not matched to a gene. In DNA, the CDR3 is TGTGCCAGCAGCTTACTAGCGGGAGGGCCCCCGGTCTACGAGCAGTACTTC. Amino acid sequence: CASSLLAGGPPVYEQYF.

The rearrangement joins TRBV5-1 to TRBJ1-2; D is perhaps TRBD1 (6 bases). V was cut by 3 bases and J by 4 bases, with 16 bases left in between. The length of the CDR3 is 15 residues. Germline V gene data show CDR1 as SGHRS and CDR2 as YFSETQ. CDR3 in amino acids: CASSSGTRGAYGYTF. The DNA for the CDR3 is TGCGCCAGCAGCTCCGGGACCAGGGGAGCCTATGGCTACACCTTC.

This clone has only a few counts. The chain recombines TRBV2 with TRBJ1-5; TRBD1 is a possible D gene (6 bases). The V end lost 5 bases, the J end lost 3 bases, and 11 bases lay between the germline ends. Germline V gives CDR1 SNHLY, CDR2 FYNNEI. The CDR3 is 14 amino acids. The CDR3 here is CASSPDRINQPQHF. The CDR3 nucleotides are TGTGCCAGCAGTCCCGACAGGATCAATCAGCCCCAGCATTTT.

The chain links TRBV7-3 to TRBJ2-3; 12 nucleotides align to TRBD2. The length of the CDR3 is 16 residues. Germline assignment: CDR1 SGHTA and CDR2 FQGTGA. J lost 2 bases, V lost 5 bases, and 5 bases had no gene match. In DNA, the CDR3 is TGTGCCAGCAGCACCCGACTAGCGGGAGACACAGATACGCAGTATTTT. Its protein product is CASSTRLAGDTDTQYF.

The CDR3 loop is CASSQGQGRAEAFF. Written as DNA, the CDR3 is TGTGCCAGCTCACAAGGACAGGGGAGGGCTGAAGCTTTCTTT. The chain couples TRBV18 to TRBJ1-1; 9 bases fit TRBD1. Trimming at V came to 4 bases and at J to 6 bases, leaving 6 bases not matched to a gene. CDR1 and CDR2 (germline): KGHSH, LQKENI. This CDR3 has 14 amino acids.

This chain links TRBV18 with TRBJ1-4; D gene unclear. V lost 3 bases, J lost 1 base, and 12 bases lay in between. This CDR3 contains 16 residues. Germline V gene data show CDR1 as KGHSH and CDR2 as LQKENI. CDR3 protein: CASSPRAGRTNEKLFF. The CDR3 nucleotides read TGTGCCAGCTCACCGCGGGCCGGGCGAACTAATGAAAAACTGTTTTTT.

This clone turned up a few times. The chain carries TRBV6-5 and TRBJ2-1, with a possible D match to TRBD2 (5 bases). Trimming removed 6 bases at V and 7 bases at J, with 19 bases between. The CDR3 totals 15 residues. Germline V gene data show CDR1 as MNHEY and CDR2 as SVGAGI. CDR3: CASRDSGSAGNEQFF. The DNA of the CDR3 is TGTGCCAGCAGGGACTCGGGATCCGCTGGGAATGAGCAGTTCTTC.

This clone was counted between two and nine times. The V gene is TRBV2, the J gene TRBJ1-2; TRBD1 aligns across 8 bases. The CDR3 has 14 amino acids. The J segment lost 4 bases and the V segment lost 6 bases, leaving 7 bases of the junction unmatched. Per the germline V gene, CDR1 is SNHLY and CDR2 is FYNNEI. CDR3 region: CASSKQGGSYGYTF. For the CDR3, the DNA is TGTGCCAGCAGCAAACAGGGGGGAAGCTATGGCTACACCTTC.

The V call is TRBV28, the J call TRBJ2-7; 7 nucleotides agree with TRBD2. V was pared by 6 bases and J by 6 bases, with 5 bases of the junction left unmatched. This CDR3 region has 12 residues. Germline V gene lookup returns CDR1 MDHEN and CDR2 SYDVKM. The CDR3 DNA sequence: TGTGCCAGCAGGGCGGGAGTTGGCGAGCAGTACTTC. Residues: CASRAGVGEQYF.

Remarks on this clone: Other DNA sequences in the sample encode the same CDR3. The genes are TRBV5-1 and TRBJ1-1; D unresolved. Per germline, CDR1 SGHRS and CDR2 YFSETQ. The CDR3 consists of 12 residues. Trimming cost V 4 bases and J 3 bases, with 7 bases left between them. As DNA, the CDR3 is TGCGCCAGCAGCCTCGGGGACACTGAAGCTTTCTTT. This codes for CASSLGDTEAFF.

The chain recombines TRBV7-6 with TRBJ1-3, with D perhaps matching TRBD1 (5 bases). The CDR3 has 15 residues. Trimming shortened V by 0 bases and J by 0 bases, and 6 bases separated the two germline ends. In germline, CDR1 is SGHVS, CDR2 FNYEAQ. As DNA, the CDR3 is TGTGCCAGCAGCTTAGCGGGGGGCTCTGGAAACACCATATATTTT. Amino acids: CASSLAGGSGNTIYF.

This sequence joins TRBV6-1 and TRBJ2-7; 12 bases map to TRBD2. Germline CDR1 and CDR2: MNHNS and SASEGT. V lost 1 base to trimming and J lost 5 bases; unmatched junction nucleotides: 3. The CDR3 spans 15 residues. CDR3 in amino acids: CASSEGTSGNDEQYF. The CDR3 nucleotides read TGTGCCAGCAGTGAAGGGACTAGCGGGAACGACGAGCAGTACTTC.

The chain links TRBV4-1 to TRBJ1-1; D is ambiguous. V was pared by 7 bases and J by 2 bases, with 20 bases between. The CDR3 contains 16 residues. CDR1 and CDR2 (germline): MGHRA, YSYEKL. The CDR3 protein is CASTKLGGGFNTEAFF. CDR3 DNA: TGCGCCAGCACCAAACTCGGCGGCGGCTTCAACACTGAAGCTTTCTTT.

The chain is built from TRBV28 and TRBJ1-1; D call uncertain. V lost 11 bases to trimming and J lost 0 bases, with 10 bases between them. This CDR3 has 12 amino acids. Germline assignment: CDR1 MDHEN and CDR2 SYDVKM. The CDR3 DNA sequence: TGTGCCGGCGGTGGCATGAACACTGAAGCTTTCTTT. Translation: CAGGGMNTEAFF.

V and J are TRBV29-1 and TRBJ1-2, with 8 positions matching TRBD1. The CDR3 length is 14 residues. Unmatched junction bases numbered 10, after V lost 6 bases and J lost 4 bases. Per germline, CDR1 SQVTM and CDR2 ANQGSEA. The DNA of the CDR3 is TGCAGCGTCCCACGGACAGGGCGGCCCTATGGCTACACCTTC. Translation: CSVPRTGRPYGYTF.

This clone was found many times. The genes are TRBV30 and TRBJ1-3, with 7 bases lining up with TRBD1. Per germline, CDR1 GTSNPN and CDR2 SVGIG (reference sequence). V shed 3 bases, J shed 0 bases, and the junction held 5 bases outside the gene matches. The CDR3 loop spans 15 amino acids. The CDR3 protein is CAWRWTGYSGNTIYF. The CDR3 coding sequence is TGTGCCTGGAGGTGGACAGGTTACTCTGGAAACACCATATATTTT.

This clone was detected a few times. CDR3: CASSPSGIGTGELFF. The CDR3 coding sequence is TGTGCCAGCAGTCCTAGCGGGATAGGGACCGGGGAGCTGTTTTTT. The V gene is TRBV2, the J gene TRBJ2-2; 9 bases map to TRBD2. CDR1 SNHLY and CDR2 FYNNEI come from the germline V gene. Trimming at V came to 5 bases and at J to 5 bases, leaving 6 bases not matched to a gene. There are 15 residues in the CDR3.

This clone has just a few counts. The DNA of the CDR3 is TGCGCCAGCGACCCCGGACAGGGGGCTGAGCAGTACTTC. Translation: CASDPGQGAEQYF. The chain is built from TRBV5-1 and TRBJ2-7; 11 bases match TRBD1. Germline CDR1 is SGHRS and CDR2 is YFSETQ. V shed 7 bases, J shed 7 bases, and the junction held 7 bases outside the gene matches. CDR3 size: 13 residues.

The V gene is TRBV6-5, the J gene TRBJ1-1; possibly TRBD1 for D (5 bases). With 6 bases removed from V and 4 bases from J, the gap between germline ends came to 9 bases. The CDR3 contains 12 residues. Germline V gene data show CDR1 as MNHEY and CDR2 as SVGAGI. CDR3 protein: CASSRVFTEAFF. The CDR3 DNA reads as TGTGCCAGCAGCAGGGTTTTCACTGAAGCTTTCTTT.

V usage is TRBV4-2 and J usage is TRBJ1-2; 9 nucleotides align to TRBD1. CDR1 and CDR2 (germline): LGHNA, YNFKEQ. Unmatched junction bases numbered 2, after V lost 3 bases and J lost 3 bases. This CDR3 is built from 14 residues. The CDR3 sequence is CASSQRTGDYGYTF. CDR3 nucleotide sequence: TGTGCCAGCAGCCAGAGGACAGGGGACTATGGCTACACCTTC.